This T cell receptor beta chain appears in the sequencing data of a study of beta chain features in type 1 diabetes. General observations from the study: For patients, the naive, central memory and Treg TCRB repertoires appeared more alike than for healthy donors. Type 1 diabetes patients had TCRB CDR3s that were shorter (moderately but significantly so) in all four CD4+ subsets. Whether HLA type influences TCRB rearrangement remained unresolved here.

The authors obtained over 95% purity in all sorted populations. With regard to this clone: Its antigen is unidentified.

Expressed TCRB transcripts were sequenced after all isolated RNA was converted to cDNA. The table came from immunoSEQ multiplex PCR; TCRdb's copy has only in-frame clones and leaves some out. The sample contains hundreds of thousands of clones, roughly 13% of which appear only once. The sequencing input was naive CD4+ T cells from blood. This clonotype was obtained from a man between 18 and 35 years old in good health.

The CDR3 is CASSVSTGGNEQFF. CDR3 nucleotide sequence: TGCGCCAGCAGCGTTTCCACAGGGGGCAATGAGCAGTTCTTC. This rearrangement joins TRBV5-1 to TRBJ2-1; the match to TRBD1 covers 8 bases. V lost 4 bases and J lost 6; bases outside the gene matches: 6. Germline CDR1 and CDR2: SGHRS and YFSETQ. The CDR3 spans 14 residues.